The T cell receptor beta chain under discussion was sequenced for a study of human T cells and chemical hapten exposure. This clonotype came up many times. Antigen specificity is unknown. The CDR3 covers 13 residues. The germline V gene has CDR1 KGHDR and CDR2 SFDVKD. V lost 4 bases, J lost 9 bases, and 12 bases lay in between. As for time point: patch test 2, 6 weeks after DPC sensitization. Documented treatment: therapeutic diphenylcyclopropenone sensitization with weekly scalp DPC. The study extracted total RNA from unfractionated whole blood. Study-wide findings and caveats: High-frequency TCRs, those above 1 in 1000, stayed the same after DPC sensitization.

TCRdb recomputed calls from the RACE reads with MiXCR, one row per CDR3 protein. The data show 35,000 to 50,000 distinct CDR3 sequences, approximately 9.6% seen once. V gene TRBV24-1 combines with J gene TRBJ2-1; D unresolved. Here the sequenced sample was whole blood, taken in connection with sensitization to the hapten diphenylcyclopropenone (DPC). The clonotype was recovered from a woman aged 30 to 39 with alopecia areata. Some clones in this sample may be carry-over from other donors' samples. CDR3 DNA: TGTGCCACCAGTGAATACGTGTTGACTGAGCAGTTCTTC. Translated, it gives CATSEYVLTEQFF.